These 12 T cell receptor beta chains were all obtained from the same sample, sequenced in a study of lymphopenia after photon versus proton radiotherapy. The table came from immunoSEQ multiplex PCR; TCRdb's copy has only in-frame clones and leaves some out. The profile shows about 83,000 clones, around 83% of them singletons. This specimen consisted of peripheral blood, obtained from a patient treated with proton-based radiotherapy. The receptors derive from a man aged 55 to 70 with pancreatic cancer.

The chain employs TRBV18 and TRBJ2-5; 7 bases are shared with TRBD1. The CDR3 extends over 13 amino acids. The V gene end was trimmed by 3 bases and the J gene end by 3 bases; junction bases not matched to a gene: 1. Germline loops: CDR1 KGHSH, CDR2 LQKENI. The CDR3 is CASSPGQEETQYF. DNA for the CDR3: TGTGCCAGCTCACCCGGACAGGAAGAGACCCAGTACTTC.

The CDR3 DNA is TGTGCCAGCAGCCCTGGGGGGGGACTAGCCAAAAACATTCAGTACTTC. Translated, it gives CASSPGGGLAKNIQYF. The chain combines TRBV27 with TRBJ2-4, with 7 nucleotides matching TRBD2. The length of the CDR3 is 16 residues. Trimming removed 6 bases from V and 0 bases from J; junction bases left unmatched: 8. CDR1 and CDR2 from the germline V gene are MNHEY and SMNVEV (reference sequence).

V is TRBV7-2 and J is TRBJ1-1; no clear D gene. CDR3 size: 15 residues. Looked up from germline, CDR1 is SGHTA and CDR2 is FQGNSA. Trimming took 1 base from V and 0 from J, leaving 9 bases between them. CDR3 sequence (DNA): TGTGCCAGCAGCTTAGGAGGGTTGTTGAACACTGAAGCTTTCTTT. As protein: CASSLGGLLNTEAFF.

The chain couples TRBV29-1 to TRBJ2-1; TRBD2 aligns across 10 bases. With V trimmed by 4 bases and J by 7 bases, 4 bases remained unmatched. The CDR3 runs to 13 residues. Germline lookup yields CDR1 SQVTM and CDR2 ANQGSEA. The CDR3 nucleotides are TGCAGCGTTGGTCTAGCGGGAGCTAATGAGCAGTTCTTC. Translating it yields CSVGLAGANEQFF.

The chain carries TRBV6-6 and TRBJ2-7, with D tentatively TRBD1 (6 bases). V was trimmed by 7 bases and J by 6 bases, leaving 13 bases between them. There are 12 residues in the CDR3. CDR1 and CDR2 (germline): MNHNY, SVGAGI (reference sequence). As DNA, the CDR3 is TGTGCCAGCACGCAGGGGTGGGCCGAGCAGTACTTC. Its translation: CASTQGWAEQYF.

The rearrangement joins TRBV7-9 to TRBJ1-4; 8 bases agree with TRBD1. This CDR3 has 15 residues. The germline V gene has CDR1 SEHNR and CDR2 FQNEAQ (reference sequence). V lost 5 bases and J lost 6; bases outside the gene matches: 8. In DNA form, the CDR3 reads TGTGCCAGCAGCCCAAGGACAGGGAGTGATGAAAAACTGTTTTTT. It codes for CASSPRTGSDEKLFF.

This sequence joins TRBV27 and TRBJ2-5, with 7 bases aligning to TRBD1. With 2 bases clipped from V and 5 bases from J, the junction kept 8 bases outside the gene matches. The CDR3 sequence is 15 residues long. Germline CDR1 and CDR2: MNHEY and SMNVEV (reference sequence). CDR3 coding DNA: TGTGCCAGCAGTTTAGGCCGAACAGGGGTTGAGACCCAGTACTTC. Protein: CASSLGRTGVETQYF.

Only one count was recorded for this clone. This chain connects TRBV5-1 to TRBJ2-7, with 9 bases lining up with TRBD1. Losses at the gene ends were 2 bases for V and 3 bases for J; bases not matched to a gene: 6. The CDR3 has 15 residues. CDR1 is SGHRS and CDR2 is YFSETQ in the germline V gene. The DNA for the CDR3 is TGCGCCAGCAGCTTTTCCGGGACAGGGTACTACGAGCAGTACTTC. Amino acid sequence: CASSFSGTGYYEQYF.

The gene calls are TRBV5-4 and TRBJ2-1; 12 nucleotides line up with TRBD2. From germline, CDR1 is SGHNT and CDR2 YYREEE (reference sequence). V trimming: 4 bases; J trimming: 6 bases; junction bases outside the gene matches: 5. This CDR3 is 15 amino acids long. The CDR3 spells CASSPGGLAGNEQFF. The DNA for the CDR3 is TGTGCCAGCAGCCCGGGGGGACTAGCGGGCAATGAGCAGTTCTTC. Complete variable domain (other parts from reference TRBV5-4 and TRBJ2-1): ETGVTQSPTHLIKTRGQQVTLRCSSQSGHNTVSWYQQALGQGPQFIFQYYREEENGRGNFPPRFSGLQFPNYSSELNVNALELDDSALYLCASSPGGLAGNEQFFGPGTRLTVL.

The genes are TRBV10-3 and TRBJ2-3; 10 positions match TRBD1. V was pared by 8 bases and J by 3 bases, with 5 bases of the junction left unmatched. Germline lookup yields CDR1 ENHRY and CDR2 SYGVKD. This CDR3 spans 14 amino acids. The CDR3 coding sequence is TGTGCCATCGGAGGGACAGGGGATACAGATACGCAGTATTTT. Protein: CAIGGTGDTDTQYF.

The chain combines TRBV19 with TRBJ1-3; a possible D gene is TRBD1 (5 bases). The CDR3 loop spans 14 amino acids. The V gene's germline CDR1 is LNHDA and CDR2 SQIVND (reference sequence). V dropped 0 bases and J dropped 4 bases, with 7 bases sitting between them. The CDR3 here is CASSIEGRGNTIYF. Here the CDR3 DNA reads TGTGCCAGTAGTATAGAGGGGCGAGGAAACACCATATATTTT. The variable domain in full, completed from reference TRBV19 and TRBJ1-3, reads DGGITQSPKYLFRKEGQNVTLSCEQNLNHDAMYWYRQDPGQGLRLIYYSQIVNDFQKGDIAEGYSVSREKKESFPLTVTSAQKNPTAFYLCASSIEGRGNTIYFGEGSWLTVV.

The rearrangement joins TRBV6-5 to TRBJ2-7, with 8 bases identical to TRBD1. V was pared by 4 bases and J by 4 bases, with 3 bases of the junction left unmatched. CDR1 and CDR2 from the germline V gene are MNHEY and SVGAGI. The CDR3 is 13 residues long. The CDR3 loop reads CASSSGGKYEQYF. In DNA, the CDR3 is TGTGCCAGCAGTTCAGGGGGCAAGTACGAGCAGTACTTC.